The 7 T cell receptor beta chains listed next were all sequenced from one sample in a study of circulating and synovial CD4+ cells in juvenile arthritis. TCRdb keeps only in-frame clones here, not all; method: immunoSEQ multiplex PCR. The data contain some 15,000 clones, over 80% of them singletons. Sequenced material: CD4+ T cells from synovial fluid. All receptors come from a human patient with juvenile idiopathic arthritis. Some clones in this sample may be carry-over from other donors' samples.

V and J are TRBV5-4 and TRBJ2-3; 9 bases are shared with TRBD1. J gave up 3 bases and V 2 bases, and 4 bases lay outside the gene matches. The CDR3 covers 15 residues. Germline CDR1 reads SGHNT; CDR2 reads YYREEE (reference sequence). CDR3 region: CASSLRTGETDTQYF. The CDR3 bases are TGTGCCAGCAGCTTACGGACAGGGGAGACAGATACGCAGTATTTT.

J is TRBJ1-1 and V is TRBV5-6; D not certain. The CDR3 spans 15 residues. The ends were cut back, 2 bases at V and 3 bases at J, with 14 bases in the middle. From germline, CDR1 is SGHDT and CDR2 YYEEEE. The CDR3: CASSFFGRFDTEAFF. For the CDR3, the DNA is TGTGCCAGCAGCTTTTTTGGGAGGTTTGACACTGAAGCTTTCTTT.

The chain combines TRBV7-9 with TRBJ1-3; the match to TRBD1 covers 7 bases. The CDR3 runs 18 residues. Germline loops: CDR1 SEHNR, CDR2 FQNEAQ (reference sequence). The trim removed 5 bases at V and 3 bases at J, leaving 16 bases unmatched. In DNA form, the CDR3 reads TGTGCCAGCAGCCCTTCCCCCGACAGGGAAGACCGTGGAAACACCATATATTTT. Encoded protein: CASSPSPDREDRGNTIYF.

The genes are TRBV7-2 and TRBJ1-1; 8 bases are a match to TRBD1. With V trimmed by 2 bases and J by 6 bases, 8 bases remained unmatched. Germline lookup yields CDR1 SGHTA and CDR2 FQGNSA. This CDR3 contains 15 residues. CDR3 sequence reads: CASSLQGAVVAEAFF. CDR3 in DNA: TGTGCCAGCAGCTTACAGGGGGCTGTGGTAGCTGAAGCTTTCTTT.

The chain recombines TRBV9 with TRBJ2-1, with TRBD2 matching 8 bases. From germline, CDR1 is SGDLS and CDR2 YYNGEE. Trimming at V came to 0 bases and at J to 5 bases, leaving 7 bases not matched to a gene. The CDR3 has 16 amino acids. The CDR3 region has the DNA TGTGCCAGCAGCGTAGGAGGGCGGGGGGCTAACAATGAGCAGTTCTTC. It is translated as CASSVGGRGANNEQFF.

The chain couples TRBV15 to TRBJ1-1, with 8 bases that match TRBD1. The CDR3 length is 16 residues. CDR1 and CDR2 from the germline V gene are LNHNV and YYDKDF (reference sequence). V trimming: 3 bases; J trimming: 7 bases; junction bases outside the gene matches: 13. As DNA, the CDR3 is TGTGCCACCAGCAGGGAGACAGGGGCTTTAGCAGGTGAAGCTTTCTTT. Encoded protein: CATSRETGALAGEAFF.

The DNA for the CDR3 is TGTGCCAGCAGCGTACACATGAACACTGAAGCTTTCTTT. Translated, it gives CASSVHMNTEAFF. This chain links TRBV9 with TRBJ1-1; D not certain. The CDR3 is 13 amino acids. The germline V gene has CDR1 SGDLS and CDR2 YYNGEE. The V end lost 1 base, the J end lost 0 bases, and 4 bases lay between the germline ends.